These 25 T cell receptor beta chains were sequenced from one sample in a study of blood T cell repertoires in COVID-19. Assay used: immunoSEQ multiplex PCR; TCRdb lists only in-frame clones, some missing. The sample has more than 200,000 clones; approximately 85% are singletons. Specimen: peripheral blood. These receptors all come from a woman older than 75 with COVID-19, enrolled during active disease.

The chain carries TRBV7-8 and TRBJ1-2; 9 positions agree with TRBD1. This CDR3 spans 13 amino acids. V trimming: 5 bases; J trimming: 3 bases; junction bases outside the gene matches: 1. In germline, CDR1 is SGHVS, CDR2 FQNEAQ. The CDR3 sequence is CASSRDRDYGYTF. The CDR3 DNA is TGTGCCAGCAGCCGGGACAGGGACTATGGCTACACCTTC.

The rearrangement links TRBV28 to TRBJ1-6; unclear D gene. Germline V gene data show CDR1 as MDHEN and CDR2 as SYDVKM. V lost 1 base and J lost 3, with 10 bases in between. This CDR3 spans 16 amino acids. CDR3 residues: CASSLLVVGYNSPLHF. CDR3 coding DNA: TGTGCCAGCAGTTTATTGGTAGTCGGCTATAATTCACCCCTCCACTTT.

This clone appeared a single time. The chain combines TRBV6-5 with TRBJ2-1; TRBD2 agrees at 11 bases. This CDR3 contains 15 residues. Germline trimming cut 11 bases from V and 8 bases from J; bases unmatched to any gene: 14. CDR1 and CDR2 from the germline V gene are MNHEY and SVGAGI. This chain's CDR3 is CACTSGRLGGYEQFF. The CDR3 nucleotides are TGTGCCTGCACTAGCGGGAGATTGGGTGGGTATGAGCAGTTCTTC.

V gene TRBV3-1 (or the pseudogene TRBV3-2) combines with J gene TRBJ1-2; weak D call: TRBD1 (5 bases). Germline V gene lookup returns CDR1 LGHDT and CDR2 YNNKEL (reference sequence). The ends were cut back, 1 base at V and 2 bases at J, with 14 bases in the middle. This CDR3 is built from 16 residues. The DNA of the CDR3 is TGTGCCAGCAGCCAAGGGCCGGGGGGAAACAACTATGGCTACACCTTC. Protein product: CASSQGPGGNNYGYTF.

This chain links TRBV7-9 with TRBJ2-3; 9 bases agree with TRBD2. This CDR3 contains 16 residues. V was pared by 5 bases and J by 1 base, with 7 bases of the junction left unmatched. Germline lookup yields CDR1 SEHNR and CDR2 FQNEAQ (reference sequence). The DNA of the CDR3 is TGTGCCAGCAGCGGAGGCCGCGGGGGGGGCACAGATACGCAGTATTTT. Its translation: CASSGGRGGGTDTQYF.

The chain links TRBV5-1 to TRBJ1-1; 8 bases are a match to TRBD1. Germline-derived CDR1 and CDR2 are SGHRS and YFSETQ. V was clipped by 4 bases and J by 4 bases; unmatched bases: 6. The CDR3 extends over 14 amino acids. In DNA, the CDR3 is TGCGCCAGCAGCACCAGGGGGCTGGGCACTGAAGCTTTCTTT. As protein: CASSTRGLGTEAFF.

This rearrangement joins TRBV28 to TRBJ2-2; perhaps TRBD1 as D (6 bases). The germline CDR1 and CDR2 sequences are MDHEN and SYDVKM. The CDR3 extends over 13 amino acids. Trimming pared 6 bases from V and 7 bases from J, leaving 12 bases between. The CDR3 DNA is TGTGCCAGCAGGGCAGGGGATGTCGGGGAGCTGTTTTTT. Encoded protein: CASRAGDVGELFF.

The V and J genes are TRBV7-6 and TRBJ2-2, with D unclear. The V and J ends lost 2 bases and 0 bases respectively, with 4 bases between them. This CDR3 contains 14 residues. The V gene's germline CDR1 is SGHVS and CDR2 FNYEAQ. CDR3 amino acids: CASSLNSNTGELFF. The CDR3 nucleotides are TGTGCCAGCAGCTTAAACTCGAACACCGGGGAGCTGTTTTTT. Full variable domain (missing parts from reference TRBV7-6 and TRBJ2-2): GAGVSQSPRYKVTKRGQDVALRCDPISGHVSLYWYRQALGQGPEFLTYFNYEAQQDKSGLPNDRFSAERPEGSISTLTIQRTEQRDSAMYRCASSLNSNTGELFFGEGSRLTVL.

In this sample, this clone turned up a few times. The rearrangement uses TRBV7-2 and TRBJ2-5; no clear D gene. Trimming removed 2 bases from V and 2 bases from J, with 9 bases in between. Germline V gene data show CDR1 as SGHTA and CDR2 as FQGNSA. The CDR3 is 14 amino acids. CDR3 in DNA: TGTGCCAGCAGCTTATCGCGAGCTCAAGAGACCCAGTACTTC. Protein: CASSLSRAQETQYF.

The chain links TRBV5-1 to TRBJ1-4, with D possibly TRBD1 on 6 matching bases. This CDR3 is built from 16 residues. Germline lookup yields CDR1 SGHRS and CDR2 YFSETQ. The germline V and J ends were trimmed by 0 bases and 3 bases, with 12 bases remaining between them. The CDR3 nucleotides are TGCGCCAGCAGCTTGGGGAGCGGGGGCTCTAATGAAAAACTGTTTTTT. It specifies CASSLGSGGSNEKLFF.

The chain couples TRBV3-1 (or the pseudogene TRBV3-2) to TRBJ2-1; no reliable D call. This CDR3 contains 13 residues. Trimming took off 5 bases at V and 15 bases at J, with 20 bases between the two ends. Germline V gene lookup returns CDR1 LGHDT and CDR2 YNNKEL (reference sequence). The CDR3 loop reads CASSLGSGFGLFF. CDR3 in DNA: TGTGCCAGCAGCTTAGGCTCCGGTTTCGGGTTGTTCTTC.

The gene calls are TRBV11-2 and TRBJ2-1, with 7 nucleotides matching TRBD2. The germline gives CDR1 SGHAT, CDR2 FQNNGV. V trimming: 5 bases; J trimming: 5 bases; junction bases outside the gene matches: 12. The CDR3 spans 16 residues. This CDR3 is CASSTRSGGGHNEQFF. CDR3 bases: TGTGCCAGCAGCACCAGGTCGGGCGGGGGTCACAATGAGCAGTTCTTC. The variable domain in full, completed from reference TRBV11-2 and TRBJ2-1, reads EAGVAQSPRYKIIEKRQSVAFWCNPISGHATLYWYQQILGQGPKLLIQFQNNGVVDDSQLPKDRFSAERLKGVDSTLKIQPAKLEDSAVYLCASSTRSGGGHNEQFFGPGTRLTVL.

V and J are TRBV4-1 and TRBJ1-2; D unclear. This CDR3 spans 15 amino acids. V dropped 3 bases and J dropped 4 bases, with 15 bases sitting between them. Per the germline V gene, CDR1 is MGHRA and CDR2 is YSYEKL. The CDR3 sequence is CASSHPGRGSYGYTF. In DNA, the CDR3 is TGCGCCAGCAGCCACCCCGGTAGAGGGAGCTATGGCTACACCTTC.

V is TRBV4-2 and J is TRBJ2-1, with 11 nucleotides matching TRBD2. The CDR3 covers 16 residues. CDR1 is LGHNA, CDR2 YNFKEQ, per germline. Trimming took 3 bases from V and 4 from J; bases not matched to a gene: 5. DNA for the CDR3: TGTGCCAGCAGCCAGTCTAGCGGGGGGTCTTACAATGAGCAGTTCTTC. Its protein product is CASSQSSGGSYNEQFF.

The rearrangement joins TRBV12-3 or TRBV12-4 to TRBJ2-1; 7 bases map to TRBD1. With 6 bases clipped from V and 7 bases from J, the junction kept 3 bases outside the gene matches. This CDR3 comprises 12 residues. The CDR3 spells CASRETGNEQFF. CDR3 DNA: TGTGCCAGCAGAGAGACAGGGAATGAGCAGTTCTTC.

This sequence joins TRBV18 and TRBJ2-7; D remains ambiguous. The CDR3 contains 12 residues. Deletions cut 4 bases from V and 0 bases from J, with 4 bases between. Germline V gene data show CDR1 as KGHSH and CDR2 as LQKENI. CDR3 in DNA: TGTGCCAGCTCACGGAGCTCCTACGAGCAGTACTTC. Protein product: CASSRSSYEQYF.

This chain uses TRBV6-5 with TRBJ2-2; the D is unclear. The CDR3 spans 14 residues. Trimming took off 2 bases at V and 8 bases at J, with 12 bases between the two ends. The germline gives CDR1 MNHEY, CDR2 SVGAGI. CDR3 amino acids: CASSYKKELGELFF. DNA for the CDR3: TGTGCCAGCAGTTACAAGAAGGAGTTGGGGGAGCTGTTTTTT.

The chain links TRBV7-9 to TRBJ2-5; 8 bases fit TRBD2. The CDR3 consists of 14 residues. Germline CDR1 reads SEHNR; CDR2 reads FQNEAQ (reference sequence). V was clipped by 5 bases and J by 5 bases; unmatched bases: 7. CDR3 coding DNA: TGTGCCAGCAGCCTTAATAGCGGGAAGGAGACCCAGTACTTC. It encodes CASSLNSGKETQYF. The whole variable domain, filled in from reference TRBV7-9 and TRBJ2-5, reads DTGVSQNPRHKITKRGQNVTFRCDPISEHNRLYWYRQTLGQGPEFLTYFQNEAQLEKSRLLSDRFSAERPKGSFSTLEIQRTEQGDSAMYLCASSLNSGKETQYFGPGTRLLVL.

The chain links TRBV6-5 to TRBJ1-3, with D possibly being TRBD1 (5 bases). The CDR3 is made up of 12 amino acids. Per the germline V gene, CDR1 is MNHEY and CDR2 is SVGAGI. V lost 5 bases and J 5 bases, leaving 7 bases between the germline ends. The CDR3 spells CASSQDRNTIYF. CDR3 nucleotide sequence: TGTGCCAGCAGTCAGGACAGAAACACCATATATTTT.

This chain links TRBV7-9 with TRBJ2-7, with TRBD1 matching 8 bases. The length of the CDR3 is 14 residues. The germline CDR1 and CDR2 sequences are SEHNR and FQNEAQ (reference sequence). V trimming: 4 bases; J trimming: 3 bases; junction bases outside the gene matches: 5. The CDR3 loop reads CASSSGTGDYEQYF. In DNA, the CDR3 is TGTGCCAGCAGCTCCGGGACAGGAGACTACGAGCAGTACTTC.

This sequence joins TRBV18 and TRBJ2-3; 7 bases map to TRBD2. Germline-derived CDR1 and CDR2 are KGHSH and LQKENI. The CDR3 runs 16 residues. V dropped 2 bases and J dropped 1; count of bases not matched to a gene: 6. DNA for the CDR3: TGTGCCAGCTCACCAAACGTGGCGGGGGGCACAGATACGCAGTATTTT. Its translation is CASSPNVAGGTDTQYF.

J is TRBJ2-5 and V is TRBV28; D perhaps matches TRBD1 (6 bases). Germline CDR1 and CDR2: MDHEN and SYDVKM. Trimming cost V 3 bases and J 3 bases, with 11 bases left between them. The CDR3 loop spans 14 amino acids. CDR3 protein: CASSLTGSEETQYF. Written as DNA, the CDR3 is TGTGCCAGCAGTTTGACAGGTTCCGAAGAGACCCAGTACTTC.

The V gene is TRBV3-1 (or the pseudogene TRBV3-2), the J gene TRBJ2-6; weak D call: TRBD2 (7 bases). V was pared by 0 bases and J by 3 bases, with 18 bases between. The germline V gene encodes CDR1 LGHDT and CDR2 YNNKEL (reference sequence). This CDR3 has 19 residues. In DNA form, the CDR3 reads TGTGCCAGCAGCCAAGACCGGAGAGGGGGGGCCGGTGGGGCCAACGTCCTGACTTTC. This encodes CASSQDRRGGAGGANVLTF.

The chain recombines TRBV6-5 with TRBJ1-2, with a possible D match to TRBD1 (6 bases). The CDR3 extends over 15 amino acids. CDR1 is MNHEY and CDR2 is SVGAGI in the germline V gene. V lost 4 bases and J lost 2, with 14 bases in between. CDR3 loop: CASSFRDTGNYGYTF. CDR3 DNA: TGTGCCAGCAGTTTCCGGGACACTGGGAACTATGGCTACACCTTC.

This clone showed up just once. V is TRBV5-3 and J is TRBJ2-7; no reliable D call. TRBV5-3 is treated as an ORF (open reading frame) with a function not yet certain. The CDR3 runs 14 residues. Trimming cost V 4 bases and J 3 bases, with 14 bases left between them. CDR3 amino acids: CARSQSPFIYEQYF. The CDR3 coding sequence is TGTGCCAGAAGCCAGTCCCCTTTTATCTACGAGCAGTACTTC.